This T cell receptor beta chain was identified in a study of cytotoxic CD8 clonotypes in ibrutinib-treated CLL. Whole-study context: Within the patient group, around twelve were relapsed/refractory and 15 treatment-naive, and around 18 were IGHV unmutated.

Details on this clone: What it binds is not known.

Genomic DNA in a quantity of around 2 micrograms was derived from cryopreserved PBMCs for TCR beta libraries. Germline CDR1 LGHNA, CDR2 YNFKEQ. The CDR3 is made up of 18 amino acids. The V end lost 4 bases, the J end lost 4 bases, and 22 bases lay between the germline ends. Notes on the study in general: Few clonotypes were public, and these shrank or held steady under treatment. Clonality increased with ibrutinib response but returned toward baseline at progression.

Repertoires were generated with immunoSEQ multiplex PCR, while TCRdb's copy carries only in-frame clones and drops some. The sample has over 130,000 clones, around 82% seen once. This sequence originates from a human donor with chronic lymphocytic leukemia. This sample comprised PBMCs, obtained after 36 months of ibrutinib treatment. V gene TRBV4-2 combines with J gene TRBJ1-4; D not certain. This CDR3 reads CASSLSIRGAALNEKLFF. The CDR3 DNA reads TGTGCCAGCAGCCTATCCATTAGAGGCGCTGCGCTTAATGAAAAACTGTTTTTT.